This T cell receptor (beta chain) is from a study of shared clonotypes between healthy human individuals (dated by TCRdb to the early 2020s). For context, the study as a whole: The cohort comprised a couple of women and a few men aged 18 to 49 years. To increase sequencing depth and limit assay-specific biases, TCR repertoire library preparation and sequencing were carried out by different laboratories using diverse techniques. To estimate repertoire size and how much clonotype sharing occurs between individuals, the study deeply sequenced the blood TCR repertoires of 4 to 6 healthy adults. For each donor, three plates each were used for CD4 naive and CD4 memory, two plates were used for CD8 naive, and one plate was used for CD8 memory. Per donor, leukapheresis produced somewhere between about 0.8 and 9 billion PBMCs. Paper-wide results and their limitations: Clonotypes shared by all four sorted-subset donors showed higher generation probabilities than non-shared clonotypes. Naive subsets generally had larger estimated clonotype richness than memory subsets. The small number of donors limited the genetic and exposure-history diversity represented. Pairwise subsampling led to the expectation that sequencing depth would affect the degree of clonotype sharing among donors. Sampling was restricted to blood, and TCR repertoires in tissues likely differ from the TCR repertoires found in blood. Even with the large sequencing depth, rarefaction of the sorted-subset datasets indicated that sequencing was incomplete. Across a few donors, approximately 4.9% of naive CD4, roughly 3.5% of naive CD8, around 2.1% of memory CD4, and approximately 0.4% of memory CD8 clonotypes were shared.

CD8 naive samples were CD45RO-negative cells positively selected for CCR7, giving a CD45RA+CCR7+ population that excluded TemRA cells. Donors were healthy HIV-negative adults with no recently reported acute infections or vaccinations. All donors were Caucasian adults living in Nashville, Tennessee, USA. Blood was collected by leukapheresis, and PBMCs were isolated by Ficoll-Histopaque density gradient centrifugation and then cryopreserved in liquid nitrogen vapor phase. Analytical flow cytometry was used to check the purity and quantity of each magnetically sorted T cell population. Genomic DNA was isolated from each sorted fraction and quantified by UV absorbance on a Nanodrop 2000c. Details on this clone: Its target antigen remains unknown. No per-base quality is available; no much larger clone lies one base away.

For CDR1 and CDR2, the germline V gene lists SGHTS and YDEGEE. Taken from cysteine to phenylalanine, the CDR3 has 19 residues. The CDR3 DNA has 57 bases and is translated from base 1. V is reduced by 3 bases and J by 2 bases, leaving a spacing of 24 bases between them. Using the deep immunoSEQ assay, multiplex PCR amplified TCR CDR3 regions from genomic DNA. For each cell subset, the extracted genomic DNA was distributed evenly across all wells of several immunoSEQ 96-well plates, and each plate served as one replicate. For sorted subsets, 150 to 200 ng genomic DNA, equal to about 30,000 T cell genomes, was loaded into each replicate PCR. Purified libraries were quantified with a Qubit 3.0 fluorometer, sized on a Bioanalyzer 2100, and re-quantified with the KAPA Library Quantification kit. Each immunoSEQ 96-well plate was sequenced on its own single-read 150-cycle Illumina NextSeq 550 flow cell. The authors' analysis ran thus. The immunoSEQ output contained only junctional sequences without quality scores, so filtering could not match that applied to full-length reads. To assign V/J genes and CDR3, sequences were annotated using PyIR, a Python wrapper for IgBLAST v1.9, with IMGT germline references. Reads were filtered out if the reads had weak V/J assignments (E-value above 1e-6), no CDR3, stop codons, out-of-frame junctions, or ambiguous translated residues. V3J clonotypes were defined as sequences sharing the same inferred V gene, J gene, and CDR3 amino acid sequence. Percentage overlap between repertoires was computed as shared unique clonotypes divided by the size of the smaller repertoire. Richness of each repertoire was evaluated using RTK rarefaction, the Chao1 estimator, and Recon v2.1 estimates of unobserved clonotypes. Generation probabilities were computed with OLGA for all TCRbeta clonotypes obtained by the gDNA method from several donors. TCRdb re-hosts the immuneACCESS table, in-frame sequences only. Its copies lack some clones; in the studies checked, an unresolved V gene accounts for under half of them, and the cause for the rest is not known. V, J and clone size were drawn from that table, and D and trimming were deduced from the DNA. In this sample the table shows about 2,100,000 clones, about 92% of which occur a single time. Jointly, the top ten make up over 1.5% of the sample.

The chain is encoded by TRBV5-8 joined to TRBJ2-1; the D region is possibly TRBD1 or TRBD2, each matching across 6 bases. The sequenced sample was naive CD8+ T cells from PBMCs. According to the study, the label for this sample's cell subset or site signals: CD45RA+CCR7+. This clonotype was sampled from a man aged 18 to 35 in good health. Some clones in this sample may be carry-over from other donors' samples. The CDR3 region has the sequence CASSSRGARATNAYNEQFF. Here is the DNA: TGTGCCAGCAGCTCGAGGGGGGCGAGGGCTACCAATGCCTACAATGAGCAGTTCTTC.